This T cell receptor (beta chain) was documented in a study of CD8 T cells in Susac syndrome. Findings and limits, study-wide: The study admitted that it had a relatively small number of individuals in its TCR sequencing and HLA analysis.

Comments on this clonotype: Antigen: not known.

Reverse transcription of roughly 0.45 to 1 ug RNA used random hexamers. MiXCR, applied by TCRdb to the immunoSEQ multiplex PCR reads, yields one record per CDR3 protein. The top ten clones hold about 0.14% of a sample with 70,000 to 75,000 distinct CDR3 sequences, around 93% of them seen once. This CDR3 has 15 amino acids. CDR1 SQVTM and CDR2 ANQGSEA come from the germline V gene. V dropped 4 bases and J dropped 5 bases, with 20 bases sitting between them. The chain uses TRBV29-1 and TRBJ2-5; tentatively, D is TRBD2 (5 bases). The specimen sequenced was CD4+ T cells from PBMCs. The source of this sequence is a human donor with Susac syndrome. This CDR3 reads CSVGPPGFTRETQYF. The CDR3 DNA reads TGCAGCGTTGGGCCCCCGGGGTTCACAAGGGAGACCCAGTACTTC.